What follows are 15 T cell receptor beta chains derived from one specimen sequenced in a study of blood T cell repertoires in COVID-19. Sequencing was performed with immunoSEQ multiplex PCR; in TCRdb, only in-frame clones are kept and a portion is missing. The table includes about 90,000 clones, around 85% detected once. The sample taken for sequencing was peripheral blood. The receptor source for this set is a man aged 50 to 60 with acute or convalescent COVID-19.

A word on this clone: Other DNA sequences in this specimen translate into the identical CDR3. This rearrangement joins TRBV27 to TRBJ1-6, with 8 bases that match TRBD1. The CDR3 is 15 residues long. Germline V lookup: CDR1 MNHEY, CDR2 SMNVEV (reference sequence). V lost 6 bases, J lost 9 bases, and 10 bases stayed unmatched. The CDR3 region has the DNA TGTGCCAGCAGCCTACTGGGGACAGGTGTTTCACCCCTCCACTTT. It is translated as CASSLLGTGVSPLHF.

The chain recombines TRBV6-5 with TRBJ1-1; 7 bases fit TRBD1. The V segment lost 6 bases and the J segment 7 bases; nucleotides outside the gene matches: 5. Germline CDR1 and CDR2: MNHEY and SVGAGI. CDR3 size: 12 residues. CDR3 in DNA: TGTGCCAGCAGGCGAACAGGGGTTGAAGCTTTCTTT. It specifies CASRRTGVEAFF.

This rearrangement joins TRBV6-5 to TRBJ2-3; D might be TRBD2 (6 bases). The V gene lost 5 bases and the J gene lost 7 bases, with 10 bases spanning the gap. This CDR3 has 12 amino acids. Germline V lookup: CDR1 MNHEY, CDR2 SVGAGI. Written as DNA, the CDR3 is TGTGCCAGCAGTCCAAGGACTAATACGCAGTATTTT. This encodes CASSPRTNTQYF.

The chain couples TRBV19 to TRBJ2-7; 8 bases are a match to TRBD1. The CDR3 runs 14 residues. Trimming at V came to 5 bases and at J to 4 bases, leaving 7 bases not matched to a gene. The V gene's germline CDR1 is LNHDA and CDR2 SQIVND (reference sequence). CDR3 coding DNA: TGTGCCAGTAGTCGGACAGGGAAGGGATACGAGCAGTACTTC. This gives the protein CASSRTGKGYEQYF.

This chain uses TRBV28 with TRBJ2-7; D not certain. The CDR3 length is 12 residues. Trimming pared 6 bases from V and 0 bases from J, leaving 6 bases between. Germline V gene lookup returns CDR1 MDHEN and CDR2 SYDVKM. The CDR3 bases are TGTGCCAGCAGCGAGATCTCCTACGAGCAGTACTTC. Translation: CASSEISYEQYF.

The chain recombines TRBV6-5 with TRBJ2-7; TRBD1 aligns across 9 bases. V shed 10 bases, J shed 2 bases, and the junction held 9 bases outside the gene matches. Germline CDR1 reads MNHEY; CDR2 reads SVGAGI. The CDR3 length is 14 residues. The CDR3 DNA reads as TGTGCCATCGAACCGGGACAGGGAGCCTACGAGCAGTACTTC. It translates to CAIEPGQGAYEQYF.

The sample holds a few counts of this clone. The DNA for the CDR3 is TGTGCCAGCAGCCCCAAAACAGGGGTTGACGAGACCCAGTACTTC. Its translation is CASSPKTGVDETQYF. V gene TRBV7-7 combines with J gene TRBJ2-5; 7 bases map to TRBD1. Germline CDR1 is SSHAT and CDR2 is FNYEAQ (reference sequence). This CDR3 spans 15 amino acids. After removal of 5 bases from V and 5 bases from J, the junction contained 11 bases not matched to a gene.

Here the CDR3 reads CASSYSRTGGTYEQYF. CDR3 coding DNA: TGTGCCAGCAGTTACTCGAGGACAGGGGGAACCTACGAGCAGTACTTC. This chain uses TRBV6-5 with TRBJ2-7; 10 nucleotides match TRBD1. The J segment lost 2 bases and the V segment lost 0 bases, leaving 4 bases of the junction unmatched. Germline V gene sequence: CDR1 MNHEY, CDR2 SVGAGI. CDR3 length: 16 amino acids.

The rearrangement uses TRBV11-2 and TRBJ2-1; D is undetermined. The V gene's germline CDR1 is SGHAT and CDR2 FQNNGV. The CDR3 length is 14 residues. V lost 1 base, J lost 9 bases, and 13 bases lay in between. This CDR3 is CASSLVSWSGEQFF. CDR3 DNA sequence: TGTGCCAGCAGCTTAGTTAGCTGGAGTGGTGAGCAGTTCTTC. The full variable domain, rest sourced from reference TRBV11-2 and TRBJ2-1, is EAGVAQSPRYKIIEKRQSVAFWCNPISGHATLYWYQQILGQGPKLLIQFQNNGVVDDSQLPKDRFSAERLKGVDSTLKIQPAKLEDSAVYLCASSLVSWSGEQFFGPGTRLTVL.

This clone was seen repeatedly, ten times or more. The chain carries TRBV4-3 and TRBJ1-4; 8 bases are shared with TRBD1. In germline, CDR1 is LGHNA, CDR2 YSLEER. The ends lost 1 base at V and 8 bases at J; junction bases unmatched: 6. The CDR3 runs 15 residues. DNA of the CDR3: TGCGCCAGCAGCCAAGGACAGGGGCTGAGCGAAAAACTGTTTTTT. Translated: CASSQGQGLSEKLFF.

The chain employs TRBV28 and TRBJ1-3; no reliable D call. V was clipped by 8 bases and J by 0 bases, with 8 bases between them. Germline values: CDR1 MDHEN, CDR2 SYDVKM. This CDR3 region has 13 residues. In nucleotides, the CDR3 is TGTGCCAGCTACTCTGGCTCTGGAAACACCATATATTTT. The encoded protein is CASYSGSGNTIYF.

The chain employs TRBV18 and TRBJ1-1; D is perhaps TRBD1 (6 bases). Deletions cut 0 bases from V and 0 bases from J, with 17 bases between. The germline V gene encodes CDR1 KGHSH and CDR2 LQKENI. The CDR3 totals 18 residues. Written as DNA, the CDR3 is TGTGCCAGCTCACCACCGACAGGTTACATTGGGATGAACACTGAAGCTTTCTTT. It yields the protein CASSPPTGYIGMNTEAFF.

The J gene is TRBJ1-6, the V gene TRBV30; 7 bases align to TRBD1. Germline-derived CDR1 and CDR2 are GTSNPN and SVGIG (reference sequence). V shed 3 bases and J 0 bases; nucleotides not matched to a gene: 11. The CDR3 length is 18 residues. CDR3 loop: CAWRMGQRPLSYNSPLHF. CDR3 DNA sequence: TGTGCCTGGAGAATGGGACAGCGACCCCTCTCCTATAATTCACCCCTCCACTTT. The full variable domain, in which reference TRBV30 and TRBJ1-6 provide the parts outside the CDR3, is SQTIHQWPATLVQPVGSPLSLECTVEGTSNPNLYWYRQAAGRGLQLLFYSVGIGQISSEVPQNLSASRPQDRQFILSSKKLLLSDSGFYLCAWRMGQRPLSYNSPLHFGNGTRLTVT.

This clone has only one observation. The chain carries TRBV5-4 and TRBJ2-1; 7 bases map to TRBD1. Per germline, CDR1 SGHNT and CDR2 YYREEE (reference sequence). The junction had 4 bases not matched to a gene; V was cut back by 0 bases and J by 1 base. The length of the CDR3 is 16 residues. Here the CDR3 reads CASSLGGGASYNEQFF. Here the CDR3 DNA reads TGTGCCAGCAGCTTGGGAGGGGGCGCTTCCTACAATGAGCAGTTCTTC.

The gene calls are TRBV27 and TRBJ1-1, with TRBD1 matching over 7 bases. The CDR3 length is 15 residues. The germline V gene has CDR1 MNHEY and CDR2 SMNVEV (reference sequence). Unmatched junction bases numbered 7, after V lost 5 bases and J lost 1 base. This CDR3 is CASSPPGQPNTEAFF. CDR3 DNA: TGTGCCAGCAGTCCCCCGGGACAGCCGAACACTGAAGCTTTCTTT.